These 12 T cell receptor beta chains share one sample of origin, sequenced in a study of shared T cell receptors in the human thymus. The protocol was immunoSEQ multiplex PCR, while the TCRdb copy is restricted to in-frame clones and leaves out a portion. The table shows 600,000 to 900,000 clones, with over 75% occurring only once. This sample was also put to use in a study of human thymus T cells.

Sequences were obtained from thymocytes. Receptor source: a girl under two years old with a congenital heart defect.

This chain joins TRBV28 and TRBJ1-5, with a possible D match to TRBD1 (6 bases). Trimming cost V 6 bases and J 3 bases, with 12 bases left between them. Germline loops: CDR1 MDHEN, CDR2 SYDVKM. The CDR3 covers 14 residues. DNA of the CDR3: TGTGCCAGCAGCCCGGGACACCTCAATCAGCCCCAGCATTTT. It translates to CASSPGHLNQPQHF. Full variable domain (outside the CDR3, taken from reference TRBV28 and TRBJ1-5): DVKVTQSSRYLVKRTGEKVFLECVQDMDHENMFWYRQDPGLGLRLIYFSYDVKMKEKGDIPEGYSVSREKKERFSLILESASTNQTSMYLCASSPGHLNQPQHFGDGTRLSIL.

The chain carries TRBV11-2 and TRBJ1-2; D is unclear. This CDR3 is 15 amino acids long. In germline, CDR1 is SGHAT, CDR2 FQNNGV. V lost 2 bases and J lost 3, with 13 bases in between. The CDR3 DNA reads TGTGCCAGCAGCTTAAGCGAAGTAAACTACTATGGCTACACCTTC. Translating gives CASSLSEVNYYGYTF. Full variable domain (outside the CDR3, taken from reference TRBV11-2 and TRBJ1-2): EAGVAQSPRYKIIEKRQSVAFWCNPISGHATLYWYQQILGQGPKLLIQFQNNGVVDDSQLPKDRFSAERLKGVDSTLKIQPAKLEDSAVYLCASSLSEVNYYGYTFGSGTRLTVV.

This chain uses TRBV7-2 with TRBJ1-5, with a weak D call TRBD1 (6 bases). The CDR3 is 18 residues long. Trimming pared 4 bases from V and 6 bases from J, leaving 25 bases between. Germline assignment: CDR1 SGHTA and CDR2 FQGNSA. CDR3 in DNA: TGTGCCAGCAGCTCCAAGTGGGTCAAGGGGGTAGTAGGTCAGCCCCAGCATTTT. This gives the protein CASSSKWVKGVVGQPQHF.

This clone was detected a few times. This rearrangement joins TRBV6-6 to TRBJ1-3, with 7 bases lining up with TRBD1. Per germline, CDR1 MNHNY and CDR2 SVGAGI (reference sequence). V lost 5 bases to trimming and J lost 4 bases; unmatched junction nucleotides: 5. The CDR3 has 14 amino acids. CDR3: CASSRDRAGNTIYF. The CDR3 DNA reads TGTGCCAGCAGTCGCGACAGGGCAGGAAACACCATATATTTT.

This clone was seen a single time. This chain connects TRBV11-2 to TRBJ2-1; 10 bases match TRBD2. CDR3 length: 18 residues. CDR1 and CDR2 (germline): SGHAT, FQNNGV. Trimming removed 1 base from V and 2 bases from J; junction bases left unmatched: 8. DNA of the CDR3: TGTGCCAGCAGCTTAGGGGTAGCGGGGGGAGGAACCTACAATGAGCAGTTCTTC. It yields the protein CASSLGVAGGGTYNEQFF.

The chain has TRBV6-5 and TRBJ1-1, with D possibly being TRBD1 (5 bases). V shed 6 bases and J shed 4 bases, with 18 bases lying between them. In germline, CDR1 is MNHEY, CDR2 SVGAGI. The CDR3 contains 15 residues. This CDR3 is CASRDLDSGVTEAFF. CDR3 in DNA: TGTGCCAGCAGGGACTTAGATTCGGGGGTCACTGAAGCTTTCTTT.

This chain uses TRBV11-2 with TRBJ2-3; the D is unclear. Germline V gene lookup returns CDR1 SGHAT and CDR2 FQNNGV. The CDR3 is 15 residues long. V was clipped by 7 bases and J by 6 bases, with 20 bases between them. The CDR3 spells CASTLYGCARDTQYF. In DNA form, the CDR3 reads TGTGCCAGCACCCTTTATGGGTGTGCGAGGGATACGCAGTATTTT.

This clone was observed a single time. The chain links TRBV29-1 to TRBJ2-2; D gene unclear. CDR1 SQVTM and CDR2 ANQGSEA come from the germline V gene. This CDR3 is 13 amino acids long. Trimming pared 7 bases from V and 1 base from J, leaving 10 bases between. CDR3: CSARPRNTGELFF. In nucleotides, the CDR3 is TGCAGCGCCCGTCCGCGGAACACCGGGGAGCTGTTTTTT.

The rearrangement uses TRBV6-1 and TRBJ2-1; 9 bases map to TRBD2. The CDR3 has 14 residues. CDR1 MNHNS and CDR2 SASEGT come from the germline V gene. V trimming: 6 bases; J trimming: 8 bases; junction bases outside the gene matches: 8. This CDR3 reads CASRRGGPSDEQFF. DNA for the CDR3: TGTGCCAGCAGGCGGGGGGGACCCTCCGATGAGCAGTTCTTC.

J is TRBJ1-1 and V is TRBV27, with 10 bases matching TRBD1. The length of the CDR3 is 15 residues. J gave up 1 base and V 6 bases, and 5 bases lay outside the gene matches. CDR1 is MNHEY, CDR2 SMNVEV, per germline (reference sequence). The CDR3 loop reads CASSSDRGGNTEAFF. The DNA of the CDR3 is TGTGCCAGCAGCTCGGACAGGGGGGGGAACACTGAAGCTTTCTTT.

The chain links TRBV14 to TRBJ2-5; 8 bases fit TRBD2. Unmatched junction bases numbered 8, after V lost 0 bases and J lost 2 bases. There are 17 residues in the CDR3. Germline V lookup: CDR1 SGHDN, CDR2 FVKESK. The CDR3 is CASSQEGAGGEQETQYF. Here the CDR3 DNA reads TGTGCCAGCAGCCAAGAAGGTGCCGGGGGGGAACAAGAGACCCAGTACTTC.

This chain uses TRBV5-4 with TRBJ1-1; D uncertain. This CDR3 contains 16 residues. Trimming took 0 bases from V and 0 from J, leaving 12 bases between them. Looked up from germline, CDR1 is SGHNT and CDR2 is YYREEE (reference sequence). In nucleotides, the CDR3 is TGTGCCAGCAGCTTGGGTACCTCAGCGGTGAACACTGAAGCTTTCTTT. Translated, it gives CASSLGTSAVNTEAFF.